This TCR beta chain was sequenced during a study of T-cell memory formation after mild COVID-19. About the research overall: TCR clusters mostly belonged to single donors. Points from the study as a whole: Mostly located in CM and EM were contracting CD4+ clones, with contracting CD8+ clones located in EMRA. Clones that shrank (day 15 to 85) were balanced CD4/CD8, whereas later expanders leaned CD4+. Within pre-infection memory, some responding clones were found, suggesting cross-reactive memory joined.

The CDR3 covers 16 residues. Germline V gene lookup returns CDR1 LNHNV and CDR2 YYDKDF (reference sequence). J lost 5 bases, V lost 1 base, and 5 bases had no gene match. MiXCR, run by TCRdb on the 5' RACE reads, gives a single entry per CDR3 protein. Here the sample spans roughly 410,000 distinct CDR3 sequences, 24% being singletons. This clonotype turned up a few times. Its cognate antigen is unknown. This sequence was found in an adult woman who had mild COVID-19 (a few samples of this study predate the infection). Cell type and time point are not known. The J gene is TRBJ1-2, the V gene TRBV15, with 12 bases aligning to TRBD1. The sequenced sample was PBMCs or a T cell subset sorted from them (not recorded which). CDR3 loop: CATSRGGTGGSYGYTF. CDR3 DNA sequence: TGTGCCACCAGCAGAGGTGGGACAGGGGGCTCTTATGGCTACACCTTC.